Presented here are 16 T cell receptor beta chains from one specimen sequenced in a study of shared clonotypes between healthy human individuals. Assay: immunoSEQ multiplex PCR; the TCRdb copy retains only in-frame clones and omits some. The data contain about 480,000 clones, 79% of them singletons. Sequencing was carried out using PBMCs. Receptors originate from a woman in her thirties or forties in good health. Some clones in this sample may be carry-over from other donors' samples.

This clone has only one observation. This chain connects TRBV11-2 to TRBJ1-2; possible D gene TRBD1, 6 bases. Germline lookup yields CDR1 SGHAT and CDR2 FQNNGV. V dropped 0 bases and J dropped 8 bases, with 13 bases sitting between them. The CDR3 consists of 14 residues. CDR3 in DNA: TGTGCCAGCAGCTTAGAGCGGGGGGCTGGCGGCTACACCTTC. Translated: CASSLERGAGGYTF.

As DNA, the CDR3 is TGTGCCAGCAGCTTAGGATTTCGAGGAGCTGACAATGAGCAGTTCTTC. As protein: CASSLGFRGADNEQFF. The genes are TRBV7-9 and TRBJ2-1; D is unresolved. V was trimmed by 1 base and J by 5 bases, leaving 15 bases between them. CDR1 and CDR2 from the germline V gene are SEHNR and FQNEAQ (reference sequence). This CDR3 region has 16 residues.

This clone was recorded at least ten times. The chain couples TRBV4-2 to TRBJ2-7; 9 bases fit TRBD2. The CDR3 covers 15 residues. The V gene end was trimmed by 1 base and the J gene end by 7 bases; junction bases not matched to a gene: 8. The germline gives CDR1 LGHNA, CDR2 YNFKEQ. This CDR3 reads CASSQGASGAWEQYF. The CDR3 DNA follows: TGTGCCAGCAGCCAAGGGGCTAGCGGGGCCTGGGAGCAGTACTTC.

The genes are TRBV2 and TRBJ2-7; perhaps TRBD2 as D (6 bases). Trimming removed 7 bases from V and 0 bases from J, with 7 bases in between. The CDR3 consists of 12 residues. From germline, CDR1 is SNHLY and CDR2 FYNNEI. CDR3 loop: CASTSDSYEQYF. CDR3 nucleotides: TGTGCCAGCACTAGCGACTCCTACGAGCAGTACTTC.

About this clone itself: This is likely an artifact of a read error, given a far larger clone one base away. Different DNA sequences within this sample yield the same CDR3. This chain links TRBV5-1 with TRBJ1-2; D possibly corresponds to TRBD1 (6 bases). Trimming removed 4 bases from V and 8 bases from J, with 21 bases in between. The length of the CDR3 is 15 residues. CDR1 is SGHRS, CDR2 YFSETQ, per germline. CDR3 amino acids: CASSPLGAGVYGYTF. The CDR3 nucleotides read TGCGCCAGCAGCCCGTTGGGCGCAGGGGTTTACGGCTACACCTTC.

The rearrangement joins TRBV19 to TRBJ1-1, with TRBD1 as a possible D gene (6 bases). The CDR3 runs 13 residues. The germline gives CDR1 LNHDA, CDR2 SQIVND (reference sequence). Deletions cut 3 bases from V and 6 bases from J, with 11 bases between. Written as DNA, the CDR3 is TGTGCCAGTAGTATGGTCCAGGGGTCTGAAGCTTTCTTT. Translating gives CASSMVQGSEAFF.

As regards this clone: Additional DNA sequences in this sample encode the identical CDR3. This chain uses TRBV5-1 with TRBJ2-7, with D perhaps assigned TRBD1 or TRBD2 (5 bases each). Germline V lookup: CDR1 SGHRS, CDR2 YFSETQ. Trimming pared 5 bases from V and 0 bases from J, leaving 9 bases between. The CDR3 loop spans 13 amino acids. CDR3 DNA sequence: TGCGCCAGCAGTCGGGACCGCTCCTACGAGCAGTACTTC. This translates into CASSRDRSYEQYF. The complete variable domain, with remaining parts taken from reference TRBV5-1 and TRBJ2-7, reads KAGVTQTPRYLIKTRGQQVTLSCSPISGHRSVSWYQQTPGQGLQFLFEYFSETQRNKGNFPGRFSGRQFSNSRSEMNVSTLELGDSALYLCASSRDRSYEQYFGPGTRLTVT.

The chain has TRBV4-2 and TRBJ2-7, with 10 bases matching TRBD2. The CDR3 covers 16 residues. CDR1 LGHNA and CDR2 YNFKEQ come from the germline V gene. V was pared by 0 bases and J by 2 bases, with 4 bases of the junction left unmatched. In nucleotides, the CDR3 is TGTGCCAGCAGCCAAGATGGTCTAGCGGGGGCCTACGAGCAGTACTTC. Its protein is CASSQDGLAGAYEQYF.

Comments on this clone: This clone may be a read error of a much larger clone one base away. V usage is TRBV27 and J usage is TRBJ2-7; 7 nucleotides match TRBD2. The CDR3 extends over 13 amino acids. CDR1 MNHEY and CDR2 SMNVEV come from the germline V gene (reference sequence). Here the CDR3 reads CAGSLFGGYEQYF. The CDR3 bases are TGTGCCGGCAGTTTGTTCGGGGGGTACGAGCAGTACTTC.

The chain combines TRBV30 with TRBJ2-6; D unresolved. The CDR3 is made up of 14 amino acids. Per the germline V gene, CDR1 is GTSNPN and CDR2 is SVGIG (reference sequence). V was trimmed by 4 bases and J by 0 bases, leaving 7 bases between them. The CDR3 DNA follows: TGTGCCTGGACAAGAAACTCTGGGGCCAACGTCCTGACTTTC. Protein sequence: CAWTRNSGANVLTF. Together with reference TRBV30 and TRBJ2-6, the CDR3 gives the full variable domain: SQTIHQWPATLVQPVGSPLSLECTVEGTSNPNLYWYRQAAGRGLQLLFYSVGIGQISSEVPQNLSASRPQDRQFILSSKKLLLSDSGFYLCAWTRNSGANVLTFGAGSRLTVL.

The gene calls are TRBV9 and TRBJ1-2, with TRBD1 identical over 8 bases. Unmatched junction bases numbered 8, after V lost 4 bases and J lost 3 bases. The CDR3 contains 15 residues. The germline CDR1 and CDR2 sequences are SGDLS and YYNGEE. The chain's CDR3 is CASSNTGGLDYGYTF. The CDR3 DNA follows: TGTGCCAGCAGCAATACAGGGGGTCTAGACTATGGCTACACCTTC.

The chain links TRBV5-4 to TRBJ2-1; TRBD2 aligns across 7 bases. The trim removed 4 bases at V and 8 bases at J, leaving 24 bases unmatched. Germline V lookup: CDR1 SGHNT, CDR2 YYREEE (reference sequence). The CDR3 covers 19 residues. The CDR3 spells CASSLEPVMQRTRPDEQFF. The CDR3 DNA is TGTGCCAGCAGCCTGGAACCAGTTATGCAGAGGACTAGGCCCGATGAGCAGTTCTTC.

This chain connects TRBV9 to TRBJ2-3, with 13 bases lining up with TRBD2. The CDR3 covers 16 residues. Germline lookup yields CDR1 SGDLS and CDR2 YYNGEE. The junction had 6 bases not matched to a gene; V was cut back by 2 bases and J by 6 bases. CDR3 DNA sequence: TGTGCCAGCAGCGTCGAACTAGCGGGAGGGTACGATACGCAGTATTTT. Its protein product is CASSVELAGGYDTQYF.

V gene TRBV10-1 combines with J gene TRBJ2-5; D is possibly TRBD1 (5 bases). Germline lookup yields CDR1 WNHNN and CDR2 SYGVQD (reference sequence). The CDR3 runs 15 residues. Trimming removed 3 bases from V and 5 bases from J, with 16 bases in between. CDR3 residues: CASSDLPGPGETQYF. DNA of the CDR3: TGCGCCAGCAGTGACCTCCCCGGGCCAGGGGAGACCCAGTACTTC.

With regard to this clone: The same CDR3 is also encoded by other DNA sequences in this sample. The CDR3, as DNA: TGCGCCAGCAGCTCGGGGACAGGGAACGAAAAACTGTTTTTT. It specifies CASSSGTGNEKLFF. The chain has TRBV5-1 and TRBJ1-4, with TRBD1 matching over 9 bases. CDR3 size: 14 residues. CDR1 is SGHRS and CDR2 is YFSETQ in the germline V gene. V dropped 3 bases and J dropped 8; count of bases not matched to a gene: 5.

The J gene is TRBJ1-6, the V gene TRBV4-2; 10 positions agree with TRBD1. Germline V gene lookup returns CDR1 LGHNA and CDR2 YNFKEQ. V lost 1 base and J lost 5; bases outside the gene matches: 5. The CDR3 length is 17 residues. The CDR3 spells CASSQAPGQGNNSPLHF. In DNA form, the CDR3 reads TGTGCCAGCAGCCAAGCACCGGGACAGGGGAATAATTCACCCCTCCACTTT.